These 12 T cell receptor beta chains came from one sample sequenced in a study of CD8 T cells in Susac syndrome (dated by TCRdb to about 2019). The receptor library was made with the immunoSEQ multiplex PCR assay. RNA was extracted with the RNeasy kit and about 0.5 to 1 ug was reverse transcribed using random hexamers. TCRdb reran the public reads through fastp at Q25 and MiXCR, keeping productive beta chains. Entries that share a CDR3 protein sequence are merged under the most common genes and DNA. The sample data list roughly 100,000 distinct CDR3 sequences, and approximately 94% of these were observed just once. Of the sample, 0.4% to 0.5% is held by the ten largest clones. Sequenced: CD8+ T cells from PBMCs. These TCRs come from a human donor with Susac syndrome.

V usage is TRBV5-6 and J usage is TRBJ1-1; D is undetermined. This CDR3 has 12 residues. Trimming took 1 base from V and 5 from J, leaving 6 bases between them. The germline V gene has CDR1 SGHDT and CDR2 YYEEEE. CDR3 amino acids: CASSLWETEAFF. The CDR3 bases are TGTGCCAGCAGCTTGTGGGAGACTGAAGCTTTCTTT.

The chain uses TRBV29-1 and TRBJ1-1; unclear D gene. The CDR3 extends over 12 amino acids. Per the germline V gene, CDR1 is SQVTM and CDR2 is ANQGSEA. The V end was cut by 4 bases, the J end by 1 base, with 7 bases between. The CDR3 here is CSVVEGNTEAFF. In nucleotides, the CDR3 is TGCAGCGTTGTAGAGGGGAACACTGAAGCTTTCTTT. The complete variable domain, with remaining parts taken from reference TRBV29-1 and TRBJ1-1, reads SAVISQKPSRDICQRGTSLTIQCQVDSQVTMMFWYRQQPGQSLTLIATANQGSEATYESGFVIDKFPISRPNLTFSTLTVSNMSPEDSSIYLCSVVEGNTEAFFGQGTRLTVV.

The chain uses TRBV20-1 and TRBJ2-7; D possibly matches TRBD1 or TRBD2 (5 bases each). The CDR3 sequence is 12 residues long. Germline assignment: CDR1 DFQATT and CDR2 SNEGSKA (reference sequence). The V gene lost 1 base and the J gene lost 5 bases, with 9 bases spanning the gap. The CDR3 nucleotides read TGCAGTGCTAGAGCCATGGGGGACGAGCAGTACTTC. Its protein is CSARAMGDEQYF.

The chain combines TRBV7-8 with TRBJ1-5; unclear D gene. The CDR3 length is 15 residues. V shed 5 bases and J shed 2 bases, with 13 bases lying between them. CDR1 is SGHVS and CDR2 is FQNEAQ in the germline V gene. CDR3 residues: CASSRAGLGNQPQHF. DNA for the CDR3: TGTGCCAGCAGCCGCGCAGGCTTAGGCAATCAGCCCCAGCATTTT. Based on the CDR3 plus reference TRBV7-8 and TRBJ1-5, the full variable domain is GAGVSQSPRYKVAKRGQDVALRCDPISGHVSLFWYQQALGQGPEFLTYFQNEAQLDKSGLPSDRFFAERPEGSVSTLKIQRTQQEDSAVYLCASSRAGLGNQPQHFGDGTRLSIL.

The V call is TRBV5-6, the J call TRBJ1-1; tentatively, D is TRBD1 (5 bases). This CDR3 is built from 13 residues. V shed 0 bases and J shed 5 bases, with 8 bases lying between them. Germline CDR1 is SGHDT and CDR2 is YYEEEE. The CDR3 spells CASSLGGFTEAFF. In DNA form, the CDR3 reads TGTGCCAGCAGCTTGGGGGGGTTTACTGAAGCTTTCTTT.

The J gene is TRBJ2-1, the V gene TRBV14, with 9 bases that match TRBD1. J gave up 4 bases and V 0 bases, and 4 bases lay outside the gene matches. The CDR3 covers 16 residues. Germline V gene data show CDR1 as SGHDN and CDR2 as FVKESK. For the CDR3, the DNA is TGTGCCAGCAGCCAAGAAGGGGGACAGGGATACAATGAGCAGTTCTTC. Protein product: CASSQEGGQGYNEQFF.

The chain couples TRBV7-9 to TRBJ1-1; TRBD1 matches 9 bases. V was pared by 3 bases and J by 6 bases, with 8 bases of the junction left unmatched. The CDR3 spans 15 residues. Germline V CDR1 and CDR2: SEHNR, FQNEAQ (reference sequence). The CDR3 nucleotides are TGTGCCAGCAGCTTGCCGGGACAGGGTTTCGCTGAAGCTTTCTTT. Translating it yields CASSLPGQGFAEAFF.

This CDR3 reads CASSRPTGGGLGVETQYF. For the CDR3, the DNA is TGTGCCAGCAGTCGGCCGACCGGGGGAGGTCTGGGGGTGGAGACCCAGTACTTC. This sequence joins TRBV9 and TRBJ2-5; a possible D gene is TRBD2 (6 bases). CDR1 and CDR2 (germline): SGDLS, YYNGEE. There are 18 residues in the CDR3. V was cut by 5 bases and J by 5 bases, with 28 bases left in between.

V usage is TRBV29-1 and J usage is TRBJ1-4; TRBD1 matches at 9 bases. Germline V gives CDR1 SQVTM, CDR2 ANQGSEA. V lost 0 bases and J lost 8; bases outside the gene matches: 10. The CDR3 has 16 amino acids. This CDR3 is CSVEDPRTGEREKLFF. The CDR3 nucleotides are TGCAGCGTTGAAGACCCCAGGACAGGGGAGAGGGAAAAACTGTTTTTT.

The chain joins TRBV20-1 to TRBJ1-1; a weak D match, TRBD1 (6 bases). The CDR3 covers 13 residues. CDR1 is DFQATT, CDR2 SNEGSKA, per germline (reference sequence). V shed 5 bases and J shed 7 bases, with 17 bases lying between them. The DNA for the CDR3 is TGCAGTGCTCTCCCGGACAGCCCTTTTGAAGCTTTCTTT. Protein: CSALPDSPFEAFF.

The J gene is TRBJ2-3, the V gene TRBV20-1; 9 bases fit TRBD1. Germline assignment: CDR1 DFQATT and CDR2 SNEGSKA (reference sequence). V dropped 6 bases and J dropped 2; count of bases not matched to a gene: 9. This CDR3 has 15 amino acids. The chain's CDR3 is CSARDRGGNTDTQYF. CDR3 in DNA: TGCAGTGCCCGAGACAGGGGGGGCAACACAGATACGCAGTATTTT.

The genes are TRBV15 and TRBJ2-1, with D possibly being TRBD1 (6 bases). The CDR3 contains 13 residues. CDR1 is LNHNV, CDR2 YYDKDF, per germline (reference sequence). V was trimmed by 7 bases and J by 4 bases, leaving 11 bases between them. The CDR3 DNA sequence: TGTGCCACCACTCAAGGACAGTACAATGAGCAGTTCTTC. Its translation is CATTQGQYNEQFF.